This T cell receptor (beta chain) was sequenced during a study of regulatory T cells in long-lasting Graves disease. General study findings and limits: Newly diagnosed Graves' patients had higher TCR diversity than persistent ones.

This CDR3 is built from 12 residues. Germline CDR1 ENHRY, CDR2 SYGVKD. V gave up 2 bases and J gave up 5 bases, with 6 bases separating them. Sequencing libraries for TCR beta were prepared with iRepertoire HTBI primers and Arm-PCR of CDR3 regions. TCRdb reprocessed the multiplex PCR reads via MiXCR and lists one record per CDR3 protein. Of more than 400,000 distinct CDR3 sequences in the sample, 15% to 20% were seen once. Time point meaning: newly diagnosed GD, antithyroid drugs for less than 3 months. From PBMCs, RNA was extracted and then used to make the TCR library. This clonotype was seen only a few times. Its matching antigen is unknown. This sample was also put to use in a study of T cells in Graves' hyperthyroidism and ophthalmopathy. That paper notes: The hyperthyroidism patients had all been newly diagnosed, and their disease duration was under 2 months. Their ages ranged from 18 to 65 years. Ophthalmopathy and stable hyperthyroidism were separated by a 13 V-J model.

This clonotype was sampled from a man in his forties or fifties with Graves disease. The sample was peripheral blood mononuclear cells (PBMCs), taken at new diagnosis, from a patient treated with antithyroid drugs. The V gene is TRBV10-3, the J gene TRBJ2-5, with unresolved D. The CDR3 loop is CAISEGGETQYF. The CDR3 bases are TGTGCCATCAGTGAGGGTGGTGAGACCCAGTACTTC.